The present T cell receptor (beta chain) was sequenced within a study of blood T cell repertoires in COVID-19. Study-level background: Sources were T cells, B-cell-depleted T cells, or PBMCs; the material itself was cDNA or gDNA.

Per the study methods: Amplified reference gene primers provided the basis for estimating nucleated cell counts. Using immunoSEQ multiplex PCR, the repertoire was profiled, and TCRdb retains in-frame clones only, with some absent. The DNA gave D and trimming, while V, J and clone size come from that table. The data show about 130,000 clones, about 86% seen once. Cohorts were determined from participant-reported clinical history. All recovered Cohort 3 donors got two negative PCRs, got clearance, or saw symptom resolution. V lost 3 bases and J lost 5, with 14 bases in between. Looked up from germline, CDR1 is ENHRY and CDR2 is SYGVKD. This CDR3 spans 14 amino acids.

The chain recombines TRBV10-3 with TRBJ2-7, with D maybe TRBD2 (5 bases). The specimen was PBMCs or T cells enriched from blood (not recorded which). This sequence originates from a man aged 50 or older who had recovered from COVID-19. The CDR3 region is CAISDEPQRDEQYF. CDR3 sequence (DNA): TGTGCCATCAGTGACGAACCACAGAGGGACGAGCAGTACTTC.